This TCR beta chain was retrieved from a study of control samples from healthy donors and cancer patients. Trimming cost V 0 bases and J 6 bases; bases outside gene matches: 8. Germline CDR1 WNHNN, CDR2 SYGVQD (reference sequence). The CDR3 has 16 amino acids. Profiled with immunoSEQ multiplex PCR; TCRdb holds only in-frame clones, not every one. The profile shows over 150,000 clones, just over 95% of them singletons. The receptor was isolated from a young woman in good health. The rearrangement uses TRBV10-1 and TRBJ2-1, with TRBD2 identical over 7 bases. The sample taken for sequencing was blood. CDR3 nucleotides: TGCGCCAGCAGTGAGTCCAGGGCTAGCGGCCCCAATGAGCAGTTCTTC. Protein: CASSESRASGPNEQFF.